The 32 T cell receptor beta chains in this list originate from one sample, sequenced in a study of shared T cell receptors in the human thymus. Method: immunoSEQ multiplex PCR; TCRdb's copy keeps in-frame clones and lacks some. The sample holds approximately 760,000 clones, approximately 83% seen once. This sample also belongs to another study, concerning human thymus T cells.

Sequenced material: thymocytes. The receptors derive from a girl under three years old with a congenital heart defect.

This clone was counted between two and nine times. The chain joins TRBV12-5 to TRBJ1-2; TRBD1 might be the D (6 bases). This CDR3 has 14 residues. The germline V and J ends were trimmed by 3 bases and 6 bases, with 14 bases remaining between them. The germline V gene encodes CDR1 LGHNT and CDR2 FRNRAP. CDR3 loop: CASGFQDSQNGYTF. CDR3 sequence (DNA): TGTGCTAGTGGTTTCCAGGACAGTCAAAATGGCTACACCTTC.

The chain is built from TRBV6-1 and TRBJ1-4, with D perhaps matching TRBD1 (6 bases). The germline V gene encodes CDR1 MNHNS and CDR2 SASEGT. The CDR3 loop spans 15 amino acids. V was clipped by 6 bases and J by 8 bases, with 19 bases between them. CDR3 nucleotide sequence: TGTGCCAGCAGCCGACGGGACACCCCGTTAGAAAAACTGTTTTTT. Its translation is CASSRRDTPLEKLFF.

The chain links TRBV10-1 to TRBJ2-7; 8 bases match TRBD2. Germline CDR1 WNHNN, CDR2 SYGVQD (reference sequence). The length of the CDR3 is 14 residues. The J segment lost 5 bases and the V segment lost 3 bases, leaving 6 bases of the junction unmatched. CDR3 sequence reads: CASSDGTSSHEQYF. The DNA for the CDR3 is TGCGCCAGCAGTGATGGGACTAGTTCACACGAGCAGTACTTC.

This chain uses TRBV19 with TRBJ2-1; D is perhaps TRBD1 (5 bases). The CDR3 covers 13 residues. V was shortened by 5 bases and J by 8 bases, with 13 bases between the two germline ends. Germline loops: CDR1 LNHDA, CDR2 SQIVND (reference sequence). This CDR3 reads CASSLGVRYEQFF. CDR3 nucleotides: TGTGCCAGTAGTTTAGGGGTCAGGTATGAGCAGTTCTTC.

The rearrangement uses TRBV5-6 and TRBJ1-2; D not certain. The CDR3 is made up of 13 amino acids. The V end was cut by 5 bases, the J end by 2 bases, with 10 bases between. Germline loops: CDR1 SGHDT, CDR2 YYEEEE. This CDR3 is CASSSDTNYGYTF. DNA for the CDR3: TGTGCCAGCAGTTCCGACACCAACTATGGCTACACCTTC.

J is TRBJ1-1 and V is TRBV5-4; 8 nucleotides line up with TRBD1. Trimming removed 5 bases from V and 2 bases from J; junction bases left unmatched: 23. This CDR3 has 20 residues. CDR1 is SGHNT and CDR2 is YYREEE in the germline V gene (reference sequence). CDR3 loop: CASSPQKRAGGVIPNTEAFF. The CDR3 DNA follows: TGTGCCAGCAGTCCCCAGAAACGAGCAGGGGGCGTCATCCCCAACACTGAAGCTTTCTTT.

The chain is built from TRBV4-1 and TRBJ1-3; 9 nucleotides match TRBD1. The CDR3 runs to 16 residues. The ends lost 5 bases at V and 0 bases at J; junction bases unmatched: 5. Germline V gives CDR1 MGHRA, CDR2 YSYEKL. The DNA for the CDR3 is TGCGCCAGCAGCTTCCGGGACAGGGACTCTGGAAACACCATATATTTT. The encoded protein is CASSFRDRDSGNTIYF.

V usage is TRBV2 and J usage is TRBJ1-1; 8 bases line up with TRBD1. Per the germline V gene, CDR1 is SNHLY and CDR2 is FYNNEI. The CDR3 length is 15 residues. The ends lost 9 bases at V and 0 bases at J; junction bases unmatched: 9. Written as DNA, the CDR3 is TGTGCCAGTCATACCCAGGGGGCGATGAACACTGAAGCTTTCTTT. Translating it yields CASHTQGAMNTEAFF.

The chain couples TRBV7-9 to TRBJ2-3; TRBD2 is a possible D gene (6 bases). The CDR3 contains 16 residues. Germline loops: CDR1 SEHNR, CDR2 FQNEAQ (reference sequence). With 1 base removed from V and 4 bases from J, the gap between germline ends came to 15 bases. CDR3 DNA sequence: TGTGCCAGCAGCTTAGTGGGGAGGCAGGCCTCAGATACGCAGTATTTT. This translates into CASSLVGRQASDTQYF.

The chain recombines TRBV7-8 with TRBJ1-5; D remains unclear. The length of the CDR3 is 15 residues. Looked up from germline, CDR1 is SGHVS and CDR2 is FQNEAQ. V was trimmed by 0 bases and J by 7 bases, leaving 13 bases between them. The CDR3 coding sequence is TGTGCCAGCAGCTTAGCTAACCGGGGTGAGCAGCCCCAGCATTTT. This encodes CASSLANRGEQPQHF.

This sequence joins TRBV5-4 and TRBJ2-7; D is undetermined. V was cut by 0 bases and J by 2 bases, with 12 bases left in between. Germline CDR1 SGHNT, CDR2 YYREEE (reference sequence). The CDR3 loop spans 15 amino acids. CDR3 amino acids: CASSLDPAAPYEQYF. CDR3 nucleotides: TGTGCCAGCAGCTTGGACCCGGCGGCGCCCTACGAGCAGTACTTC.

This sequence joins TRBV11-2 and TRBJ2-7, with 10 positions matching TRBD1. Germline trimming cut 3 bases from V and 3 bases from J; bases unmatched to any gene: 2. Germline V gene sequence: CDR1 SGHAT, CDR2 FQNNGV. The CDR3 contains 14 residues. For the CDR3, the DNA is TGTGCCAGCAGCTTGTGGGACAGGGGCTACGAGCAGTACTTC. Translated: CASSLWDRGYEQYF.

The chain couples TRBV4-1 to TRBJ1-2; D is uncertain. This CDR3 contains 12 residues. Per the germline V gene, CDR1 is MGHRA and CDR2 is YSYEKL. Trimming stripped 1 base from V and 7 bases from J, with 7 bases between. CDR3: CASSQVRGGYTF. Here the CDR3 DNA reads TGCGCCAGCAGCCAAGTACGGGGTGGCTACACCTTC.

The V gene is TRBV7-3, the J gene TRBJ2-1; TRBD1 is a possible D gene (6 bases). Germline CDR1 and CDR2: SGHTA and FQGTGA. The CDR3 runs to 16 residues. With 5 bases removed from V and 3 bases from J, the gap between germline ends came to 17 bases. In DNA form, the CDR3 reads TGTGCCAGCAGCCTACATCGGGGACAAAACTACAATGAGCAGTTCTTC. This gives the protein CASSLHRGQNYNEQFF.

This clone was detected once. J is TRBJ1-1 and V is TRBV11-2, with 12 bases aligning to TRBD1. CDR1 is SGHAT and CDR2 is FQNNGV in the germline V gene. This CDR3 is built from 18 residues. J gave up 4 bases and V 5 bases, and 14 bases lay outside the gene matches. CDR3 nucleotide sequence: TGTGCCAGCAGCGCCTATCCGGGACAGGGGGCTTACAGCACTGAAGCTTTCTTT. Its protein product is CASSAYPGQGAYSTEAFF.

Comments on this clone: Other DNA sequences from this sample encode an identical CDR3 as well. Here the CDR3 reads CASSQDLGGNQPQHF. CDR3 nucleotides: TGCGCCAGCAGCCAAGATTTAGGGGGCAATCAGCCCCAGCATTTT. The chain combines TRBV4-1 with TRBJ1-5, with D possibly being TRBD1 (5 bases). Trimming removed 0 bases from V and 2 bases from J, with 8 bases in between. CDR1 and CDR2 from the germline V gene are MGHRA and YSYEKL. CDR3 length equals 15 residues.

The rearrangement uses TRBV9 and TRBJ2-3; TRBD2 agrees at 8 bases. V was clipped by 3 bases and J by 2 bases; unmatched bases: 8. The CDR3 length is 16 residues. Germline V CDR1 and CDR2: SGDLS, YYNGEE. The DNA for the CDR3 is TGTGCCAGCAGCGGCCATGAGCGGGGGTACACAGATACGCAGTATTTT. This encodes CASSGHERGYTDTQYF.

The chain links TRBV5-6 to TRBJ1-5, with 7 bases lining up with TRBD1. The CDR3 is 18 residues long. The V segment lost 3 bases and the J segment 0 bases; nucleotides outside the gene matches: 12. CDR1 is SGHDT and CDR2 is YYEEEE in the germline V gene. CDR3 residues: CASSSMGQKEDSNQPQHF. CDR3 coding DNA: TGTGCCAGCAGCTCTATGGGACAGAAAGAGGATAGCAATCAGCCCCAGCATTTT.

The genes are TRBV6-5 and TRBJ2-5; 9 bases are a match to TRBD1. The ends lost 5 bases at V and 5 bases at J; junction bases unmatched: 9. The germline V gene has CDR1 MNHEY and CDR2 SVGAGI. This CDR3 is 15 amino acids long. The chain's CDR3 is CASSTGTGSRETQYF. CDR3 coding DNA: TGTGCCAGCAGTACCGGGACAGGGTCGAGGGAGACCCAGTACTTC.

CDR3 nucleotide sequence: TGTGCCAGCAGTGAAAACAGGGACGGAGAGACCCAGTACTTC. Translated, it gives CASSENRDGETQYF. The V call is TRBV6-1, the J call TRBJ2-5; perhaps TRBD1 as D (6 bases). Trimming took off 2 bases at V and 4 bases at J, with 11 bases between the two ends. There are 14 residues in the CDR3. Germline V gene sequence: CDR1 MNHNS, CDR2 SASEGT.

V is TRBV6-4 and J is TRBJ2-7, with D unclear. With 5 bases removed from V and 3 bases from J, the gap between germline ends came to 14 bases. CDR3 size: 14 residues. CDR1 and CDR2 from the germline V gene are MRHNA and SNTAGT. Here the CDR3 reads CASSPRGSLYEQYF. The DNA of the CDR3 is TGTGCCAGCAGTCCAAGAGGATCCCTCTACGAGCAGTACTTC.

The chain links TRBV5-4 to TRBJ1-3; D may be TRBD1 (6 bases). CDR3 length: 14 residues. Germline V lookup: CDR1 SGHNT, CDR2 YYREEE (reference sequence). V was trimmed by 4 bases and J by 4 bases, leaving 12 bases between them. The CDR3 loop is CASSPRTGGNTIYF. CDR3 sequence (DNA): TGTGCCAGCAGCCCTAGAACAGGGGGAAACACCATATATTTT.

This clone was picked up one time. The chain joins TRBV27 to TRBJ1-1, with D possibly being TRBD1 (6 bases). Trimming removed 4 bases from V and 1 base from J, with 13 bases in between. The CDR3 covers 15 residues. CDR1 is MNHEY and CDR2 is SMNVEV in the germline V gene (reference sequence). The CDR3 bases are TGTGCCAGCAGTTCGACAGGACAGACGAACACTGAAGCTTTCTTT. Its translation is CASSSTGQTNTEAFF.

The chain carries TRBV5-4 and TRBJ1-3; a possible D gene is TRBD1 (6 bases). This CDR3 comprises 14 residues. Germline CDR1 and CDR2: SGHNT and YYREEE (reference sequence). V lost 4 bases, J lost 8 bases, and 16 bases lay in between. The CDR3 sequence is CASSLVGQRHTIYF. Here the CDR3 DNA reads TGTGCCAGCAGCCTCGTCGGACAGAGACACACCATATATTTT.

This clone has more than one count but fewer than ten. This chain connects TRBV6-6 to TRBJ2-7; 9 positions agree with TRBD1. Germline CDR1 reads MNHNY; CDR2 reads SVGAGI (reference sequence). The CDR3 contains 15 residues. The V and J ends lost 5 bases and 6 bases, in that order; junction bases with no gene match: 11. The DNA for the CDR3 is TGTGCCAGCAGTCGCGACCGACAGGGGGGTTTCGAGCAGTACTTC. Its translation is CASSRDRQGGFEQYF.

This chain links TRBV11-2 with TRBJ2-3, with TRBD2 matching over 12 bases. CDR3 length equals 19 residues. Germline V CDR1 and CDR2: SGHAT, FQNNGV. The junction had 9 bases not matched to a gene; V was cut back by 0 bases and J by 2 bases. The DNA for the CDR3 is TGTGCCAGCAGCTTAGATTGGTCTAGCGGGGGGGCCTACACAGATACGCAGTATTTT. It encodes CASSLDWSSGGAYTDTQYF. The variable domain in full, with the rest retrieved from reference TRBV11-2 and TRBJ2-3, is EAGVAQSPRYKIIEKRQSVAFWCNPISGHATLYWYQQILGQGPKLLIQFQNNGVVDDSQLPKDRFSAERLKGVDSTLKIQPAKLEDSAVYLCASSLDWSSGGAYTDTQYFGPGTRLTVL.

This clone appeared a few times. The V and J genes are TRBV30 and TRBJ2-2; weak D call: TRBD1 (6 bases). Trimming cost V 8 bases and J 3 bases, with 19 bases left between them. The germline gives CDR1 GTSNPN, CDR2 SVGIG (reference sequence). CDR3 length equals 15 residues. The DNA of the CDR3 is TGTGCCATTGTGGGGGCCGATCCTGACACCGGGGAGCTGTTTTTT. Its translation is CAIVGADPDTGELFF.

This clone was observed a single time. A read error may account for a junction end that differs from germline. The V call is TRBV30, the J call TRBJ1-2; 7 nucleotides align to TRBD1. This CDR3 has 12 residues. Per germline, CDR1 GTSNPN and CDR2 SVGIG (reference sequence). The CDR3 here is CAWSTGQRRYNF. CDR3 in DNA: TGTGCCTGGAGTACGGGACAGCGCCGATACAACTTC.

Regarding this clone: The junction differs from germline at one of its ends, possibly a read error. The rearrangement uses TRBV6-5 and TRBJ1-5; TRBD1 might be the D (5 bases). The CDR3 has 15 residues. The V gene's germline CDR1 is MNHEY and CDR2 SVGAGI. This CDR3 reads CASIYLRGSNQPQHF. The CDR3 bases are TGTGCCAGCATTTACCTTAGGGGCAGCAATCAGCCCCAGCATTTT.

This chain uses TRBV27 with TRBJ2-3, with TRBD2 matching 10 bases. J lost 6 bases, V lost 7 bases, and 13 bases had no gene match. The CDR3 length is 16 residues. Germline assignment: CDR1 MNHEY and CDR2 SMNVEV (reference sequence). The CDR3 DNA sequence: TGTGCCAGCACCAAAACCACTAGCGGGGCATTGGATACGCAGTATTTT. Translation gives CASTKTTSGALDTQYF.

The chain is built from TRBV27 and TRBJ1-4, with 11 bases identical to TRBD1. V gave up 5 bases and J gave up 5 bases; unmatched junction bases: 4. This CDR3 region has 15 residues. The germline CDR1 and CDR2 sequences are MNHEY and SMNVEV (reference sequence). The CDR3 nucleotides are TGTGCCAGCAGTCCGAGGGACAGGGGGAATGAAAAACTGTTTTTT. Protein sequence: CASSPRDRGNEKLFF.

The CDR3 bases are TGTGCCAGCAGTCCACAGTTCATCTCTGGAAACACCATATATTTT. Translating gives CASSPQFISGNTIYF. V gene TRBV7-9 combines with J gene TRBJ1-3, with D unresolved. Per germline, CDR1 SEHNR and CDR2 FQNEAQ (reference sequence). The CDR3 has 15 residues. Trimming stripped 6 bases from V and 0 bases from J, with 12 bases between.